This TCR beta chain was sequenced in a study of cytotoxic CD8 clonotypes in ibrutinib-treated CLL. General study results and limits: Public clonotypes (which were uncommon) either contracted or remained stable on treatment.

Generated by immunoSEQ multiplex PCR, the TCRdb table keeps only in-frame clones and is missing some. The sample contains some 92,000 clones, around 77% of which appear only once. Comment on this clone: Its target is unknown.

Genomic DNA in an amount of approximately 1.9 micrograms was extracted from cryopreserved PBMCs and used for the preparation of TCR beta libraries. CDR1 is MNHEY and CDR2 is SVGAGI in the germline V gene. V lost 6 bases and J 7 bases, leaving 15 bases between the germline ends. The CDR3 loop spans 14 amino acids. The gene calls are TRBV6-5 and TRBJ2-2, with D perhaps TRBD1 or TRBD2 (6 bases each). The material sequenced was PBMCs, taken after 24 months of ibrutinib treatment. This TCR was sampled from a human donor with chronic lymphocytic leukemia. CDR3 amino acids: CASSPGGRVGELFF. The CDR3 bases are TGTGCCAGCAGCCCCGGGGGCCGAGTCGGGGAGCTGTTTTTT.